These 14 T cell receptor beta chains were sequenced from one sample in a study of technical replicates of blood from several donors. TCRdb keeps only in-frame clones here, not all; method: immunoSEQ multiplex PCR. The sample has 50,000 to 75,000 clones, over 85% seen once. Sample: PBMCs. The source of these receptors is a human donor in good health. Some clones in this sample may be carry-over from other donors' samples.

The rearrangement uses TRBV19 and TRBJ2-7; 9 positions match TRBD2. Germline CDR1 and CDR2: LNHDA and SQIVND (reference sequence). CDR3 length: 15 amino acids. V was pared by 3 bases and J by 4 bases, with 7 bases of the junction left unmatched. The CDR3 nucleotides are TGTGCCAGTAGTATCCACCTGGCGGGAGGGTACGAGCAGTACTTC. Protein sequence: CASSIHLAGGYEQYF.

The V call is TRBV5-6, the J call TRBJ1-2; D perhaps matches TRBD1 (6 bases). Germline CDR1 SGHDT, CDR2 YYEEEE. V was pared by 3 bases and J by 8 bases, with 14 bases between. The CDR3 is 13 amino acids. CDR3: CASSYRTAQGYTF. CDR3 nucleotides: TGTGCCAGCAGCTATAGGACAGCCCAGGGCTACACCTTC.

The V gene is TRBV7-8, the J gene TRBJ2-1; 8 bases fit TRBD2. V lost 6 bases to trimming and J lost 8 bases; unmatched junction nucleotides: 12. The CDR3 consists of 15 residues. Germline-derived CDR1 and CDR2 are SGHVS and FQNEAQ. CDR3 protein: CASSSSGTSTDEQFF. CDR3 sequence (DNA): TGTGCCAGCAGTTCCTCCGGGACTAGTACGGATGAGCAGTTCTTC.

The rearrangement links TRBV11-2 to TRBJ2-7, with D maybe TRBD2 (7 bases). The CDR3 has 14 residues. Trimming pared 5 bases from V and 4 bases from J, leaving 15 bases between. Germline V gene data show CDR1 as SGHAT and CDR2 as FQNNGV. CDR3 sequence (DNA): TGTGCCAGCAGCACCGCGGGGGCGCAGTACGAGCAGTACTTC. This encodes CASSTAGAQYEQYF. Complete variable domain (other parts from reference TRBV11-2 and TRBJ2-7): EAGVAQSPRYKIIEKRQSVAFWCNPISGHATLYWYQQILGQGPKLLIQFQNNGVVDDSQLPKDRFSAERLKGVDSTLKIQPAKLEDSAVYLCASSTAGAQYEQYFGPGTRLTVT.

The chain couples TRBV4-3 to TRBJ2-1; 7 bases agree with TRBD2. V shed 0 bases, J shed 7 bases, and the junction held 3 bases outside the gene matches. Germline CDR1 LGHNA, CDR2 YSLEER. The CDR3 is made up of 14 amino acids. The CDR3 nucleotides read TGCGCCAGCAGCCAAGATAGGACTAGAAATGAGCAGTTCTTC. Its translation is CASSQDRTRNEQFF.

Details on this clone: Other DNA sequences from this sample encode an identical CDR3 as well. This chain joins TRBV27 and TRBJ2-7; TRBD1 agrees at 10 bases. Trimming removed 6 bases from V and 2 bases from J; junction bases left unmatched: 7. The CDR3 has 15 residues. Germline assignment: CDR1 MNHEY and CDR2 SMNVEV (reference sequence). CDR3 region: CASSPHDRGPYEQYF. CDR3 bases: TGTGCCAGCAGCCCGCATGACAGGGGGCCCTACGAGCAGTACTTC.

The V gene is TRBV19, the J gene TRBJ2-7; 7 bases match TRBD2. CDR1 is LNHDA and CDR2 is SQIVND in the germline V gene (reference sequence). The ends lost 9 bases at V and 6 bases at J; junction bases unmatched: 11. This CDR3 region has 13 residues. The CDR3 spells CASSGGRALEQYF. As DNA, the CDR3 is TGTGCCAGCAGTGGGGGGAGGGCCCTCGAGCAGTACTTC. Filled out from reference TRBV19 and TRBJ2-7, the complete variable domain reads DGGITQSPKYLFRKEGQNVTLSCEQNLNHDAMYWYRQDPGQGLRLIYYSQIVNDFQKGDIAEGYSVSREKKESFPLTVTSAQKNPTAFYLCASSGGRALEQYFGPGTRLTVT.

Remarks on this clone: Other DNA sequences in this specimen translate into the identical CDR3. This chain links TRBV5-1 with TRBJ2-1, with a possible D match to TRBD2 (6 bases). In germline, CDR1 is SGHRS, CDR2 YFSETQ. This CDR3 spans 14 amino acids. V shed 5 bases and J shed 4 bases, with 13 bases lying between them. The CDR3 sequence is CASSLSGGYNEQFF. The CDR3 DNA is TGCGCCAGCAGTCTTAGCGGCGGATACAATGAGCAGTTCTTC.

Written as DNA, the CDR3 is TGTGCCAGCAGCTTGGATCGGGACAGCCAAGAGACCCAGTACTTC. It codes for CASSLDRDSQETQYF. This chain joins TRBV7-9 and TRBJ2-5; 7 bases match TRBD1. J lost 1 base, V lost 3 bases, and 5 bases had no gene match. The CDR3 is 15 residues long. Germline V CDR1 and CDR2: SEHNR, FQNEAQ (reference sequence).

The chain is built from TRBV27 and TRBJ2-7, with a weak D call TRBD1 (5 bases). Germline loops: CDR1 MNHEY, CDR2 SMNVEV (reference sequence). The CDR3 runs to 12 residues. The germline V and J ends were trimmed by 5 bases and 6 bases, with 11 bases remaining between them. The DNA of the CDR3 is TGTGCCAGCAGTAACCGTGGGGCCGAGCAGTACTTC. Translating gives CASSNRGAEQYF.

The chain combines TRBV7-2 with TRBJ2-1; possibly TRBD2 for D (6 bases). Trimming left V 0 bases short and J 6 bases short, with 15 bases between. Per the germline V gene, CDR1 is SGHTA and CDR2 is FQGNSA. There are 16 residues in the CDR3. The CDR3, as DNA: TGTGCCAGCAGCTTAGCCCATTCCAGCGGGCTCAATGAGCAGTTCTTC. Its translation: CASSLAHSSGLNEQFF.

J is TRBJ2-3 and V is TRBV7-3; TRBD1 agrees at 9 bases. The CDR3 spans 16 residues. Germline V lookup: CDR1 SGHTA, CDR2 FQGTGA. The trim removed 3 bases at V and 3 bases at J, leaving 7 bases unmatched. This CDR3 is CASSLGQGLRTDTQYF. CDR3 coding DNA: TGTGCCAGCAGCTTGGGACAGGGCCTGAGGACAGATACGCAGTATTTT.

The rearrangement uses TRBV7-2 and TRBJ1-1, with unresolved D. Germline V lookup: CDR1 SGHTA, CDR2 FQGNSA. Deletions cut 2 bases from V and 1 base from J, with 2 bases between. There are 12 residues in the CDR3. The CDR3 sequence: CASSLQNTEAFF. CDR3 nucleotides: TGTGCCAGCAGCTTACAGAACACTGAAGCTTTCTTT.

The V and J genes are TRBV5-4 and TRBJ2-3; 7 bases map to TRBD1. Germline CDR1 and CDR2: SGHNT and YYREEE (reference sequence). The CDR3 extends over 15 amino acids. Trimming cost V 2 bases and J 1 base; bases outside gene matches: 4. The CDR3 here is CASSLGGTGTDTQYF. DNA for the CDR3: TGTGCCAGCAGCTTAGGGGGCACTGGCACAGATACGCAGTATTTT.